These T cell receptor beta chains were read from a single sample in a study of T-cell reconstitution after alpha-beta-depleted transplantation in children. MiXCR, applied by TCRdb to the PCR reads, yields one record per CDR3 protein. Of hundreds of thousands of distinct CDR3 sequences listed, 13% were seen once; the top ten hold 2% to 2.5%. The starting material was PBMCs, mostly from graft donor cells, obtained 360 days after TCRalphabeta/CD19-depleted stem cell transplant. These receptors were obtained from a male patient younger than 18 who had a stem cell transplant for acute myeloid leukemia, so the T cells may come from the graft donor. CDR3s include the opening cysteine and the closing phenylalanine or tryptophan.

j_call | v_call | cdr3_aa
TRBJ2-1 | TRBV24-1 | CATSDPDRGSYNEQFF
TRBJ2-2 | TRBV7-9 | CASISRLAGDTGELFF
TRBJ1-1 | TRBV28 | CASSFVSEVQAFF
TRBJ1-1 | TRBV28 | CASRPTVLTEAFF
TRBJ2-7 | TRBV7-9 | CASSSGRVGEQYF
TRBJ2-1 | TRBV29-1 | CSVVGLAGVPNEQFF
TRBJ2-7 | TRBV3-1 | CASSQHIPGLAAYEQYF
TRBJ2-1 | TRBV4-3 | CASSQRQASGNSPCEQFF
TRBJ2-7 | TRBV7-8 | CASSLARTSVEYF
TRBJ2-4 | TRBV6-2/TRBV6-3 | CASSYAGQAYVDIQYF
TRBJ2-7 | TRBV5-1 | CASSLVGSLKEQYF
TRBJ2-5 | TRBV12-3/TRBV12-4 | CASSFRLAGGRGETQYF
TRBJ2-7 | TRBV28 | CASSLVTAGLVHEQYF
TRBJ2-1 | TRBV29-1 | CSVEMGLEYNEQFF
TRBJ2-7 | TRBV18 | CASSPPAVPKGEQYF
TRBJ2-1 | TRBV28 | CASSLLRESSYNEQFF
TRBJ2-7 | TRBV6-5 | CASSYGLAGGGEQYF
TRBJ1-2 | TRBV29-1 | CSVGGQGALGYTF
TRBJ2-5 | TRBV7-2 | CASSPRRTGRETQYF
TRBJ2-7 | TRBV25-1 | CASSEGGLYEQYF
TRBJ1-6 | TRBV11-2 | CASSLIERLNSPLHF
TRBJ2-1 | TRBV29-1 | CSAPGVGAPFF
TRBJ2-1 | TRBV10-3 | CAISVSGPNNEQFF
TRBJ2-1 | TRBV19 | CASSRNPPGLAGVNEQFF
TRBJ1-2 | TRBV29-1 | CSAGGQNYGYTF
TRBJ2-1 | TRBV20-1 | CSATSGSSYEQFF
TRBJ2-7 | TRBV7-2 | CASSLVGVNEQYF
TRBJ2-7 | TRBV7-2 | CASSLAGTSSYVREYF
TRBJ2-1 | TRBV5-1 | CASSRGLAVDEQFF
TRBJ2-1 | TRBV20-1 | CSARVSWYNEQFF